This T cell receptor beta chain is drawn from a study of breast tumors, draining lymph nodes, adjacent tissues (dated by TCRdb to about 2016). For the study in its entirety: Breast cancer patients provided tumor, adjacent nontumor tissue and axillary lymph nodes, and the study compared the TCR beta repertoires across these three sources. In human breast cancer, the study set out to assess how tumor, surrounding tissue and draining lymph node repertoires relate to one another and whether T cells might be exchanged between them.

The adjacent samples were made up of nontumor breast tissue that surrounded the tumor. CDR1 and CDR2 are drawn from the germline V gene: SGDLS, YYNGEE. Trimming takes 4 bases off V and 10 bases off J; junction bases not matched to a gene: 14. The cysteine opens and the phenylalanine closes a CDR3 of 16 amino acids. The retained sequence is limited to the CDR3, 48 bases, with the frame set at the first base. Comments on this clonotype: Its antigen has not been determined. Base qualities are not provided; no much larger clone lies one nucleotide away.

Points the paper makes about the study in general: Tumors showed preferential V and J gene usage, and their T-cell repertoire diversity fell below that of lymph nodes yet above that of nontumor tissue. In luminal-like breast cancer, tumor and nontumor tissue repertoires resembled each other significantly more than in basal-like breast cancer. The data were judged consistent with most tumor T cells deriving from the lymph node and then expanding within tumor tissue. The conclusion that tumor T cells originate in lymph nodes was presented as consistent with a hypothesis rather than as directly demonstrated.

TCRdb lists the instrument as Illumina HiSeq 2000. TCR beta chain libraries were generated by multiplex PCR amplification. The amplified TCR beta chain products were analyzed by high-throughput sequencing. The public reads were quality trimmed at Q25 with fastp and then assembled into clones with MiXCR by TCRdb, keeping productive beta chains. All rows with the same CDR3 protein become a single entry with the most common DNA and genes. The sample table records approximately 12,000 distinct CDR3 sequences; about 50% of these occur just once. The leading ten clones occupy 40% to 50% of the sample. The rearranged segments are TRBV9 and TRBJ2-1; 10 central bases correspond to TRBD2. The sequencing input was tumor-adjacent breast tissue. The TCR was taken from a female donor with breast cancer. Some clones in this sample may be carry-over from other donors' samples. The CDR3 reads CASSPPRTSGGPEQFF. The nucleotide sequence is TGTGCCAGCAGCCCTCCCCGGACTAGCGGAGGGCCGGAGCAGTTCTTC.